This record concerns one TCR beta chain sequence. The antigen remains undetermined. These data belong to a study of human T cells and chemical hapten exposure. Study at large: Once 0.01% DPC had been applied to the upper back by patch test, readings were taken at 6 days. Variation in per-sample TCR yields came mainly from small pooled library volume differences. Points from the study as a whole: While controls formed fewer of them, expanded TCRs formed significantly more large CDR3 similarity clusters.

The time point: patch test 2, 6 weeks after DPC sensitization. The treatment denotes: therapeutic diphenylcyclopropenone sensitization with weekly scalp DPC. Each patch test followed a blood draw. Germline lookup yields CDR1 LGHNA and CDR2 YSLEER. The CDR3 is 13 residues long. Trimming removed 1 base at V and 5 bases at J, with 8 bases between. TCRdb analysed the RACE reads with MiXCR anew, one entry per CDR3 protein. The profile covers more than 70,000 distinct CDR3 sequences, with more than 9% appearing a single time and around 1.6% taken by the ten largest. The V gene is TRBV4-3, the J gene TRBJ1-2; no firm D call. This specimen consisted of whole blood, obtained in connection with sensitization to the hapten diphenylcyclopropenone (DPC). This receptor was identified in a man in his late teens or twenties with alopecia areata. Some clones in this sample may be carry-over from other donors' samples. CDR3 protein: CASSQAIRYGYTF. Here the CDR3 DNA reads TGCGCCAGCAGCCAAGCAATCCGGTATGGCTACACCTTC.